This TCR beta chain derives from a study of blood T cell repertoires in COVID-19. Authors' data handling: Estimated nucleated cell counts came from reference gene primer amplification. The method was immunoSEQ multiplex PCR; TCRdb's version includes in-frame clones alone and lacks a portion of them. The V and J calls and the clone size are those of that table, but D and trimming were determined from the DNA. Among about 280,000 clones listed, roughly 85% were seen once. The CDR3 consists of 15 residues. V lost 0 bases to trimming and J lost 7 bases, with 13 bases between them. Germline assignment: CDR1 SGDLS and CDR2 YYNGEE.

The rearrangement links TRBV9 to TRBJ2-2; D is undetermined. Sequencing was done on a sample of PBMCs or T cells enriched from blood (not recorded which). The receptor's source is a man aged 40-49 years who had been exposed to COVID-19. The CDR3 region has the DNA TGTGCCAGCAGCGTAGAACCTAGTCATAACGGGGAGCTGTTTTTT. Protein sequence: CASSVEPSHNGELFF.